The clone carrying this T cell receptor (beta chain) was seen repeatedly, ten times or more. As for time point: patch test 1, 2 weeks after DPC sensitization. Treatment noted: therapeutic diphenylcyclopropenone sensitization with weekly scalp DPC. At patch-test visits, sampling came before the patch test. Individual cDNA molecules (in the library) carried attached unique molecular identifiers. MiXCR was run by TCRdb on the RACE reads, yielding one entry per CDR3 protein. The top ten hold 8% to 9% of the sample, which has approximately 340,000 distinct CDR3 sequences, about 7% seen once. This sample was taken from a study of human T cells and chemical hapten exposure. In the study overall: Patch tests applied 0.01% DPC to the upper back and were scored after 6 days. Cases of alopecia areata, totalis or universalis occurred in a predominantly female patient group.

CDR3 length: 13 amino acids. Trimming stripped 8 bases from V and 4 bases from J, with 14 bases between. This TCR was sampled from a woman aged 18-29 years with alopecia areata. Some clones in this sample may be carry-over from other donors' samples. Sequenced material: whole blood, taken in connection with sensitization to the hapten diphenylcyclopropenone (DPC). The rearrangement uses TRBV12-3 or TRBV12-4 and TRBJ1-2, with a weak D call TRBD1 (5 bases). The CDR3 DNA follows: TGTGCCAGCGGGGACTTGGGAGGCTATGGCTACACCTTC. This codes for CASGDLGGYGYTF.